These 24 T cell receptor beta chains were sequenced from one sample in a study of spatial heterogeneity in lung cancer. Their specific antigens are unknown. Each CDR3 protein gets one entry after TCRdb re-called the 5' RACE reads with MiXCR. The sample lists about 24,000 distinct CDR3 sequences, roughly 10% occurring once. General study points: It was found that expanded intratumoral alpha and beta TCR counts tracked tumor mutation counts.

Time point given: sample taken at primary tumor resection. This specimen was lung tumor tissue, taken at surgery. These receptors came from a male donor with early-stage non-small cell lung cancer.

The V and J genes are TRBV7-2 and TRBJ2-1; TRBD2 is a possible D gene (7 bases). This CDR3 is 16 amino acids long. Per the germline V gene, CDR1 is SGHTA and CDR2 is FQGNSA. The V gene lost 5 bases and the J gene lost 6 bases, with 20 bases spanning the gap. Here the CDR3 DNA reads TGTGCCAGCAGCAGCCACCGGGGGGCTGGGGGCAATGAGCAGTTCTTC. It specifies CASSSHRGAGGNEQFF. The full variable domain, its missing parts supplied by reference TRBV7-2 and TRBJ2-1, is GAGVSQSPSNKVTEKGKDVELRCDPISGHTALYWYRQSLGQGLEFLIYFQGNSAPDKSGLPSDRFSAERTGGSVSTLTIQRTQQEDSAVYLCASSSHRGAGGNEQFFGPGTRLTVL.

V gene TRBV5-4 combines with J gene TRBJ2-3; D call uncertain. V shed 3 bases and J shed 2 bases, with 22 bases lying between them. The length of the CDR3 is 18 residues. Per germline, CDR1 SGHNT and CDR2 YYREEE (reference sequence). The CDR3 sequence: CASSSGDLGRRSTDTQYF. For the CDR3, the DNA is TGTGCCAGCAGCTCGGGTGATTTAGGGCGGCGCTCCACAGATACGCAGTATTTT.

This clonotype has at least ten counts. This chain links TRBV6-2 or TRBV6-3 with TRBJ1-1, with D uncertain. Deletions cut 6 bases from V and 1 base from J, with 9 bases between. CDR1 MNHEY and CDR2 SVGEGT come from the germline V gene. This CDR3 region has 13 residues. The CDR3 DNA reads TGTGCCAGCAGCCGCAGGACGAACACTGAAGCTTTCTTT. It is translated as CASSRRTNTEAFF.

This clonotype was detected many times. The chain recombines TRBV5-6 with TRBJ1-3; 7 bases agree with TRBD1. From germline, CDR1 is SGHDT and CDR2 YYEEEE. This CDR3 comprises 19 residues. Losses at the gene ends were 1 base for V and 4 bases for J; bases not matched to a gene: 17. The chain's CDR3 is CASSLRGGSKGQIGNTIYF. DNA of the CDR3: TGTGCCAGCAGCTTGCGCGGGGGATCCAAGGGACAGATCGGAAACACCATATATTTT. Full variable domain (remainder filled in from reference TRBV5-6 and TRBJ1-3): DAGVTQSPTHLIKTRGQQVTLRCSPKSGHDTVSWYQQALGQGPQFIFQYYEEEERQRGNFPDRFSGHQFPNYSSELNVNALLLGDSALYLCASSLRGGSKGQIGNTIYFGEGSWLTVV.

CDR3 loop: CASSVDRTGEQFF. The CDR3, as DNA: TGTGCCAGCAGCGTAGATAGGACTGGCGAGCAGTTCTTC. The J gene is TRBJ2-1, the V gene TRBV9; tentatively, D is TRBD2 (5 bases). V lost 0 bases to trimming and J lost 10 bases, with 11 bases between them. Germline values: CDR1 SGDLS, CDR2 YYNGEE. CDR3 size: 13 residues.

This clonotype was counted ten times or more. CDR3 protein: CASSSRTSGRTNEQFF. The CDR3 DNA follows: TGTGCCAGCAGCTCGAGGACTAGCGGGAGAACGAATGAGCAGTTCTTC. The rearrangement uses TRBV7-9 and TRBJ2-1; 13 bases are a match to TRBD2. Germline trimming cut 4 bases from V and 7 bases from J; bases unmatched to any gene: 7. CDR3 length equals 16 residues. In germline, CDR1 is SEHNR, CDR2 FQNEAQ (reference sequence).

With respect to this clonotype: A much larger clone differs by one base, so this may be a read error. The CDR3 loop is CAGSPGRTEAFF. The CDR3 bases are TGTGCCGGCAGCCCAGGGAGAACTGAAGCTTTCTTT. This rearrangement joins TRBV7-9 to TRBJ1-1; possible D gene TRBD1, 5 bases. CDR3 length: 12 residues. The germline V gene has CDR1 SEHNR and CDR2 FQNEAQ (reference sequence).

The chain combines TRBV7-9 with TRBJ2-1, with TRBD1 identical over 8 bases. The CDR3 loop spans 15 amino acids. The germline V gene encodes CDR1 SEHNR and CDR2 FQNEAQ (reference sequence). With V trimmed by 3 bases and J by 8 bases, 9 bases remained unmatched. Here the CDR3 reads CASSLGLQGADEQFF. In nucleotides, the CDR3 is TGTGCCAGCAGCTTGGGGCTCCAGGGGGCGGATGAGCAGTTCTTC. Together with reference TRBV7-9 and TRBJ2-1, the CDR3 gives the full variable domain: DTGVSQNPRHKITKRGQNVTFRCDPISEHNRLYWYRQTLGQGPEFLTYFQNEAQLEKSRLLSDRFSAERPKGSFSTLEIQRTEQGDSAMYLCASSLGLQGADEQFFGPGTRLTVL.

This clonotype was seen at least ten times. This chain joins TRBV10-3 and TRBJ1-5; maybe TRBD1 (5 bases). CDR1 is ENHRY, CDR2 SYGVKD, per germline. This CDR3 region has 16 residues. V shed 3 bases and J shed 1 base, with 13 bases lying between them. The CDR3 loop is CAISEGEAKSNQPQHF. As DNA, the CDR3 is TGTGCCATCAGTGAAGGGGAGGCGAAAAGCAATCAGCCCCAGCATTTT.

Many counts were recorded for this clonotype. The chain employs TRBV7-2 and TRBJ2-7; 7 nucleotides line up with TRBD1. Trimming took 2 bases from V and 7 from J; bases not matched to a gene: 11. The V gene's germline CDR1 is SGHTA and CDR2 FQGNSA. The CDR3 runs 15 residues. The CDR3 DNA follows: TGTGCCAGCAGCTTAATCGGGACAGTGCCGCGGGAGCAGTACTTC. Its protein is CASSLIGTVPREQYF.

This clonotype occurred a few times. The gene calls are TRBV7-2 and TRBJ2-7; TRBD1 might be the D (6 bases). The CDR3 covers 11 residues. V was trimmed by 4 bases and J by 10 bases, leaving 11 bases between them. Germline-derived CDR1 and CDR2 are SGHTA and FQGNSA. CDR3 protein: CASSSQGLQYF. The CDR3 DNA sequence: TGTGCCAGCAGCTCCCAGGGGCTCCAGTACTTC. Complete variable domain (other parts from reference TRBV7-2 and TRBJ2-7): GAGVSQSPSNKVTEKGKDVELRCDPISGHTALYWYRQSLGQGLEFLIYFQGNSAPDKSGLPSDRFSAERTGGSVSTLTIQRTQQEDSAVYLCASSSQGLQYFGPGTRLTVT.

This chain links TRBV3-1 with TRBJ2-3; 8 bases are shared with TRBD2. CDR1 is LGHDT and CDR2 is YNNKEL in the germline V gene (reference sequence). The CDR3 has 16 amino acids. J gave up 2 bases and V 1 base, and 5 bases lay outside the gene matches. The CDR3 sequence: CASSQVLAGNTDTQYF. The CDR3, as DNA: TGTGCCAGCAGCCAAGTCCTAGCGGGTAACACAGATACGCAGTATTTT.

This clonotype was counted at least ten times. The V call is TRBV10-3, the J call TRBJ2-3; D not certain. CDR3 length: 13 amino acids. Trimming stripped 0 bases from V and 6 bases from J, with 7 bases between. Germline-derived CDR1 and CDR2 are ENHRY and SYGVKD. The CDR3 region has the DNA TGTGCCATCAGTGAGTCCCCCGGGGATACGCAGTATTTT. Its protein is CAISESPGDTQYF.

The sample holds many counts of this clonotype. This chain connects TRBV20-1 to TRBJ1-4; the D is unclear. Trimming removed 0 bases at V and 6 bases at J, with 14 bases between. The V gene's germline CDR1 is DFQATT and CDR2 SNEGSKA (reference sequence). The CDR3 is 15 amino acids. CDR3 DNA sequence: TGCAGTGCTAGAGATTCCGGAGCCGGAGATGAAAAACTGTTTTTT. It is translated as CSARDSGAGDEKLFF.

Many counts were recorded for this clonotype. The chain has TRBV5-6 and TRBJ2-3; D uncertain. This CDR3 has 16 amino acids. Trimming took 0 bases from V and 2 from J, leaving 13 bases between them. Per the germline V gene, CDR1 is SGHDT and CDR2 is YYEEEE. CDR3 sequence: CASSLARAGLTDTQYF. CDR3 in DNA: TGTGCCAGCAGCTTGGCCCGAGCTGGGCTCACAGATACGCAGTATTTT.

The J gene is TRBJ1-1, the V gene TRBV20-1; maybe TRBD1 (5 bases). V lost 5 bases and J 5 bases, leaving 21 bases between the germline ends. Germline V lookup: CDR1 DFQATT, CDR2 SNEGSKA (reference sequence). This CDR3 spans 15 amino acids. In nucleotides, the CDR3 is TGCAGTGCTTCTCACGGTGGCAGGGTGGGAACTGAAGCTTTCTTT. Encoded protein: CSASHGGRVGTEAFF.

The CDR3 region is CAWSTRDPGELFF. CDR3 DNA: TGTGCCTGGAGTACCAGGGACCCCGGGGAGCTGTTTTTT. V is TRBV30 and J is TRBJ2-2; D could derive from TRBD1 or TRBD2 (5 bases each). The CDR3 contains 13 residues. Germline CDR1 GTSNPN, CDR2 SVGIG (reference sequence). V lost 2 bases, J lost 6 bases, and 10 bases lay in between.

This clonotype was seen at least ten times. The V and J genes are TRBV19 and TRBJ2-7; D is unclear. Germline loops: CDR1 LNHDA, CDR2 SQIVND (reference sequence). This CDR3 comprises 14 residues. Trimming stripped 1 base from V and 3 bases from J, with 10 bases between. CDR3 nucleotides: TGTGCCAGTAGTATAGGGCACAGCAACTACGAGCAGTACTTC. Translating gives CASSIGHSNYEQYF.

This clonotype is large in the sample. The chain is built from TRBV28 and TRBJ1-1; no definite D call. The CDR3 has 16 amino acids. V was shortened by 2 bases and J by 0 bases, with 13 bases between the two germline ends. Germline V gene lookup returns CDR1 MDHEN and CDR2 SYDVKM. CDR3 bases: TGTGCCAGCAGTTTAGTGGGCGACGGCCTGAACACTGAAGCTTTCTTT. It yields the protein CASSLVGDGLNTEAFF.

This clonotype has more than one count but fewer than ten. The genes are TRBV28 and TRBJ1-5, with 7 bases that match TRBD1. The CDR3 is 15 amino acids. J lost 2 bases, V lost 5 bases, and 6 bases had no gene match. CDR1 and CDR2 (germline): MDHEN, SYDVKM. This CDR3 reads CASSPRQGGNQPQHF. The CDR3 bases are TGTGCCAGCAGTCCCAGACAGGGCGGCAATCAGCCCCAGCATTTT.

This clonotype was counted many times. The J gene is TRBJ2-7, the V gene TRBV3-1; D call uncertain. V was shortened by 1 base and J by 4 bases, with 2 bases between the two germline ends. Germline CDR1 and CDR2: LGHDT and YNNKEL (reference sequence). The CDR3 is 11 amino acids. CDR3: CASSQGYEQYF. DNA of the CDR3: TGTGCCAGCAGCCAAGGGTACGAGCAGTACTTC.

This chain connects TRBV7-9 to TRBJ2-5; 10 bases agree with TRBD1. The CDR3 consists of 15 residues. Germline V gene data show CDR1 as SEHNR and CDR2 as FQNEAQ (reference sequence). The J segment lost 4 bases and the V segment lost 5 bases, leaving 7 bases of the junction unmatched. CDR3 nucleotides: TGTGCCAGCAGCCCTACCCGGGACAGGGGAGAGACCCAGTACTTC. Its protein product is CASSPTRDRGETQYF.

This clonotype was seen only a few times. In DNA, the CDR3 is TGTGCCAGCAGCTCCGGGACTCCCGGTCAGCCCCAGCATTTT. Translation gives CASSSGTPGQPQHF. The chain uses TRBV7-9 and TRBJ1-5; D is possibly TRBD1 (5 bases). With 4 bases removed from V and 6 bases from J, the gap between germline ends came to 13 bases. The CDR3 loop spans 14 amino acids. From germline, CDR1 is SEHNR and CDR2 FQNEAQ (reference sequence).

This clonotype was recorded at least ten times. The chain recombines TRBV5-1 with TRBJ1-2; D may be TRBD1 (6 bases). The V end lost 1 base, the J end lost 6 bases, and 16 bases lay between the germline ends. CDR1 SGHRS and CDR2 YFSETQ come from the germline V gene. The CDR3 covers 15 residues. CDR3 DNA: TGCGCCAGCAGCTTGATCCCCCAGGGGATGGATGGCTACACCTTC. This codes for CASSLIPQGMDGYTF.